This TCR delta chain emerged from a study of delta chains in infants with herpesvirus infections (dated by TCRdb to 2021 to 2024). For the wider study: From birth, the study prospectively followed a Ugandan infant birth cohort to characterize gammadelta T cell responses to primary cytomegalovirus (CMV) infection. Infant blood samples fell into approximate age groups of 1.5, 4, 8 and 12 months. Using PBMC, gammadelta TCRs were sequenced for 15 to 20 CMV-infected infants, one of whom was congenitally infected, and for several CMV-uninfected infants who had enough sample available. Previously published Belgian fetal and cord blood gammadelta TCR data were added only for comparison and were not generated in this cohort.

Pregnant women getting prenatal care were recruited in Kampala, Uganda, and their infants were enrolled; maternal HIV status had to be documented. Home visits to families took place weekly, and collection of infant clinical information, oral swabs and peripheral blood began at 6 weeks of age and was repeated every 4 months after that. Blood was collected in heparin tubes, and PBMC were isolated by Ficoll-Paque density gradient centrifugation and cryopreserved. Library method: RT-PCR. To generate TCR cDNA, RNA from PBMC was reverse transcribed using SuperScript II together with primers specific for the gamma chain and the delta chain. After purification with AMPure XP beads, the cDNA was amplified and indexed with Illumina adapters using the Nextera XT Index Kit. Sequencing of gammadelta TCR libraries was carried out on an Illumina MiSeq using a V2 300-cycle kit. The paper's processing steps were these. Using MiXCR v2.1.12, CDR3 sequences were assembled, and reads were mapped onto D, J and V genes obtained from GenBank. VDJtools v1.2.1 was used to carry out repertoire analyses of the CDR3 clonotypes. Clones were re-identified by TCRdb from the public reads with CATT, and rows with the same DNA were merged. The V and J calls, along with clone size, are taken from TCRdb and not from the paper's own processing. Recorded for this sample are several thousand delta-chain clones; around a third of them occurred a single time. The biggest ten clones account for 7% to 9% of the sample.

Overall results and qualifications from the work: A small sample size and the lack of race- or environment-matched controls were noted by the authors, because CMV is acquired by nearly all Ugandans before adulthood. The public clonotype was found only at the first time point after infection and was absent in uninfected infants and in those infected after 120 days. In CMV-uninfected infants, the public clonotype might still be present but below the detection limit.

Concerning this clone itself: Its target antigen remains unknown. Per-base quality was not reported, and no clone a single base away is much larger than it.

The TCR originated in a human donor who was a Ugandan infant, either HIV-exposed or HIV-unexposed (not recorded which). Sequencing used peripheral blood, obtained at time point 3 of longitudinal follow-up.

The nucleotides read TGTGCTCTTAGGTCCTCCTACTGGGGGATAACCGATAAACTCATCTTT. This translates into CALRSSYWGITDKLIF. The receptor chain draws on TRDV1 and TRDJ1, with 11 junctional bases fitting TRDD3. The CDR3 contains 16 residues, cysteine and phenylalanine counted. Just CDR3 DNA is preserved here, 48 bases in frame from base 1. Per the germline V gene, TSWWSYY is the CDR1 and QGS is the CDR2. Trimming accounts for 8 bases at V and 2 bases at J, while the number of junction bases matched to no gene is 10.